This T cell receptor (beta chain) was retrieved from a study of beta chain features in type 1 diabetes. Study information: Examination of sorted cells across all samples involved 90 million to 120 million cells. Study findings and constraints: In all four CD4+ subsets, TCRB CDR3 length was significantly, moderately reduced in type 1 diabetes. Patients and controls would be equally affected if PCR favored shorter templates.

Remarks on this clone: No antigen is known for it.

The V and J ends lost 5 bases and 5 bases, in that order; junction bases with no gene match: 10. CDR1 and CDR2 from the germline V gene are LNHNV and YYDKDF (reference sequence). There are 15 residues in the CDR3. Donors underwent one heparinised blood draw, 100 to 150 mL on average. CD45RO/CCR7/CD25/CD127/CD95/CD27 staining was used to isolate CD4+ naive, central memory, regulatory and stem cell-like memory cells by sorting. As every portion of the isolated RNA was reverse transcribed, the sequencing read expressed TCRB transcripts. The table came from immunoSEQ multiplex PCR; TCRdb's copy has only in-frame clones and leaves some out. The sample shows over 100,000 clones, around 15% of them seen only once.

Sequenced: central memory CD4+ T cells from blood. The receptor was isolated from a young man with type 1 diabetes. This chain connects TRBV15 to TRBJ2-7, with 9 bases matching TRBD1. The CDR3 bases are TGTGCCACCAGCTTAATAGTGGGGACAGGGCACGAGCAGTACTTC. Residues: CATSLIVGTGHEQYF.